The text below deals with one T cell receptor beta chain. The CDR3 sequence is 13 residues long. Germline CDR1 reads SQVTM; CDR2 reads ANQGSEA. Trimming took 5 bases from V and 7 from J, leaving 15 bases between them. This entry belongs to a study of cytotoxic CD8 clonotypes in ibrutinib-treated CLL. Across the whole study: Within the patient group, about a dozen were relapsed/refractory and fewer than 16 treatment-naive, and 17 were IGHV unmutated. Productive templates averaged roughly 270,000 per sample, and productive rearrangements 94,082.

Sequencing was designed to attain a depth spanning 1 in 200,000 to 1 in 1 million T cells. The assay was immunoSEQ multiplex PCR, and TCRdb's table has in-frame clones only and misses some. This table has approximately 280,000 clones, 65% to 85% appearing once. The TCR beta libraries used about 2 micrograms of genomic DNA that came from cryopreserved PBMCs. This material consisted of PBMCs, taken at disease progression, from a patient treated with ibrutinib. This chain links TRBV29-1 with TRBJ2-1; tentative D call: TRBD1 (5 bases). This receptor was obtained from a human donor with chronic lymphocytic leukemia. CDR3 DNA sequence: TGCAGCGTTAGAGCCTCAGGGTTTAATGAGCAGTTCTTC. It codes for CSVRASGFNEQFF.